These 14 T cell receptor beta chains came from one sample sequenced in a study of monozygotic twins with inflammatory bowel disease. With the 5' RACE reads reprocessed, TCRdb shows one record per CDR3 protein and no DNA. The table lists roughly 330,000 distinct CDR3 sequences. The sample comprised blood. The receptors were gathered from a human donor with ulcerative colitis or Crohn's disease, or a healthy co-twin of an affected twin (not recorded which).

V usage is TRBV7-2 and J usage is TRBJ2-7. There are 11 residues in the CDR3. Germline CDR1 SGHTA, CDR2 FQGNSA. The CDR3 sequence: CASGPSYEQYF. The full variable domain, completed using reference TRBV7-2 and TRBJ2-7, is GAGVSQSPSNKVTEKGKDVELRCDPISGHTALYWYRQSLGQGLEFLIYFQGNSAPDKSGLPSDRFSAERTGGSVSTLTIQRTQQEDSAVYLCASGPSYEQYFGPGTRLTVT.

The CDR3 sequence is CSADRGHNTDAFF. This chain uses TRBV20-1 with TRBJ1-1; TCRdb's assignment of TRBD1 cannot be checked, as there is no DNA. The CDR3 contains 13 residues. Germline V gene data show CDR1 as DFQATT and CDR2 as SNEGSKA (reference sequence).

The rearrangement joins TRBV3-1 to TRBJ2-1; with no DNA, the TCRdb D assignment of TRBD1 cannot be verified. The CDR3 totals 16 residues. CDR1 and CDR2 from the germline V gene are LGHDT and YNNKEL (reference sequence). This CDR3 is CASSRFSSPRGNEQFF.

The chain carries TRBV28 and TRBJ2-1; TCRdb's D gene call, TRBD2, goes unchecked for lack of DNA. CDR3 length: 15 amino acids. Germline loops: CDR1 MDHEN, CDR2 SYDVKM. The CDR3 sequence is CASSRLAGVNNEQFF.

This chain joins TRBV4-1 and TRBJ2-2; lacking DNA, the TRBD1 call made by TCRdb goes unchecked. The CDR3 covers 14 residues. CDR1 MGHRA and CDR2 YSYEKL come from the germline V gene. This CDR3 is CASSQDNSGRELFF.

CDR3 loop: CAITNPSGGTDTQYF. The chain recombines TRBV10-3 with TRBJ2-3; TCRdb proposes TRBD2, but this gene call is untestable without DNA. The CDR3 consists of 15 residues. The germline CDR1 and CDR2 sequences are ENHRY and SYGVKD.

CDR3 loop: CASSSGPRQPQYF. The V call is TRBV7-9, the J call TRBJ1-5. CDR3 length: 13 amino acids. Germline V gives CDR1 SEHNR, CDR2 FQNEAQ (reference sequence). Drawing the rest from reference TRBV7-9 and TRBJ1-5, the complete variable domain is DTGVSQNPRHKITKRGQNVTFRCDPISEHNRLYWYRQTLGQGPEFLTYFQNEAQLEKSRLLSDRFSAERPKGSFSTLEIQRTEQGDSAMYLCASSSGPRQPQYFGDGTRLSIL.

The chain is built from TRBV4-3 and TRBJ2-3; TCRdb selects TRBD1, and the lack of DNA leaves this call unchecked. The length of the CDR3 is 16 residues. Per germline, CDR1 LGHNA and CDR2 YSLEER. CDR3 loop: CASSQDHGTQGNTQYF.

The rearrangement links TRBV20-1 to TRBJ1-5; no DNA is available, so the TRBD1 call from TCRdb remains unchecked. This CDR3 region has 15 residues. CDR1 is DFQATT, CDR2 SNEGSKA, per germline (reference sequence). The chain's CDR3 is CSASRSAGKGQPQHF.

CDR3 residues: CASSLIAGGLGELFF. The chain joins TRBV7-3 to TRBJ2-2; absent DNA, TCRdb's TRBD2 call cannot be checked. This CDR3 has 15 residues. CDR1 and CDR2 (germline): SGHTA, FQGTGA.

The rearrangement links TRBV19 to TRBJ1-3; TCRdb reports TRBD1, a call that lacks DNA to check it against. CDR1 LNHDA and CDR2 SQIVND come from the germline V gene (reference sequence). The CDR3 is made up of 15 amino acids. The CDR3 loop reads CASSAKQGGGNTIYF.

The genes are TRBV7-7 and TRBJ1-3; TCRdb reports TRBD1, a call that lacks DNA to check it against. The CDR3 length is 15 residues. CDR1 SSHAT and CDR2 FNYEAQ come from the germline V gene (reference sequence). CDR3 loop: CAGDTNVASGNTIYF.

V is TRBV15 and J is TRBJ2-5; checking the TCRdb D call of TRBD2 is not possible without DNA. From germline, CDR1 is LNHNV and CDR2 YYDKDF (reference sequence). The CDR3 is made up of 13 amino acids. The CDR3 loop is CATRRRDVRAQYF.

The chain links TRBV11-2 to TRBJ2-2; TCRdb calls TRBD1, which cannot be checked without DNA. The germline V gene has CDR1 SGHAT and CDR2 FQNNGV. This CDR3 comprises 14 residues. The CDR3 sequence: CASSYDRSTGELFF.